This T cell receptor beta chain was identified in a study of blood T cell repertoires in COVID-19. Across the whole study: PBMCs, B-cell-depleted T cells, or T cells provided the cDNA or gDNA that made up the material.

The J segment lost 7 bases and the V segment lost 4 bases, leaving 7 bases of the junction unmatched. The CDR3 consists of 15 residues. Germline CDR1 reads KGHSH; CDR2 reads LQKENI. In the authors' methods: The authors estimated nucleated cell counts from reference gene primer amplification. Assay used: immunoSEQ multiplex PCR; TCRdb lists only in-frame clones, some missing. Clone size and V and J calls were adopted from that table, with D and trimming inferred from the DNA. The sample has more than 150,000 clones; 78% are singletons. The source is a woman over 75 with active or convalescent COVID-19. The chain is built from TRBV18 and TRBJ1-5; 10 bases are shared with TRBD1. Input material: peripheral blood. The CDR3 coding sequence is TGTGCCAGCTCACGGACAGGGGGGTTTAAGCAGCCCCAGCATTTT. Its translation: CASSRTGGFKQPQHF.